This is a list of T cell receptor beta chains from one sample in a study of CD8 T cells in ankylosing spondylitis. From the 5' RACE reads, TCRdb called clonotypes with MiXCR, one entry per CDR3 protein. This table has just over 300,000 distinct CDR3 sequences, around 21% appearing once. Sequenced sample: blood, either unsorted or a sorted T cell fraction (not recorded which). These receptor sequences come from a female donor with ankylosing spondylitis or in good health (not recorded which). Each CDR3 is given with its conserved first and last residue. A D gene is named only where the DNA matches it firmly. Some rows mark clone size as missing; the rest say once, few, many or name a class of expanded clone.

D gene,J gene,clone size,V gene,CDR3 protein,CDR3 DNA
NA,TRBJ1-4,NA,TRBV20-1,CSAREGGDEKLFF,TGCAGTGCTAGAGAGGGGGGAGATGAAAAACTGTTTTTT
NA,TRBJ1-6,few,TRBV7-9,CASSPRTTTTSPLHF,TGTGCCAGCAGCCCTCGTACCACCACCACCTCACCCCTCCACTTT
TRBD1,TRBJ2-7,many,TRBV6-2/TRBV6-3,CASSPGQGVYEQYF,TGTGCCAGCAGTCCGGGACAGGGCGTTTACGAGCAGTACTTC
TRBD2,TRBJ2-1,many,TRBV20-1,CSAELSGSSNNEQFF,TGCAGTGCGGAGCTTAGCGGGAGCTCCAACAATGAGCAGTTCTTC
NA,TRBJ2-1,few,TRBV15,CATSIRSRGGEQFF,TGTGCCACCAGCATCCGCTCACGGGGTGGTGAGCAGTTCTTC
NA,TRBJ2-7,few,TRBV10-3,CAIRKGAGGVDEQYF,TGTGCCATCAGGAAGGGTGCGGGCGGGGTGGACGAGCAGTACTTC
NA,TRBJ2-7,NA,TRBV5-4,CASAHQGTYEQNF,TGTGCCAGCGCACACCAAGGGACCTACGAGCAGAACTTC
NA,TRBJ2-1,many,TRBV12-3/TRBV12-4,CASRFRSPQGHEQFF,TGTGCCAGCAGATTTCGCAGTCCACAAGGCCATGAGCAGTTCTTC
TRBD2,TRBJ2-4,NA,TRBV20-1,CSASPRGLAGTSVIHQYF,TGCAGTGCCAGCCCCCGTGGACTAGCGGGAACATCGGTGATTCATCAGTACTTC
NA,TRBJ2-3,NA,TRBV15,CATSRDIPEVTDTQYF,TGTGCCACCAGCAGAGATATTCCCGAAGTCACAGATACGCAGTATTTT
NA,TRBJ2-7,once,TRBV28,CASTRSGPYEQYF,TGTGCCAGCACCCGGTCAGGTCCGTACGAGCAGTACTTC
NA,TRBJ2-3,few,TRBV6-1,CASRLSESTDTQYF,TGTGCCAGCAGGTTGAGCGAGAGCACAGATACGCAGTATTTT
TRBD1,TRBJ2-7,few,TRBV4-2,CASSLQEDRGYEQYF,TGTGCCAGCAGCCTACAGGAAGACAGGGGCTACGAGCAGTACTTC
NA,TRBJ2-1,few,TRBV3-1,CASSQDNTNEQFF,TGTGCCAGCAGCCAAGATAACACGAATGAGCAGTTCTTC
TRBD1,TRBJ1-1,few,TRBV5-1,CASSLEGTGVDEAFF,TGCGCCAGCAGCTTGGAGGGGACAGGGGTTGATGAAGCTTTCTTT
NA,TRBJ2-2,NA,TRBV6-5,CASSYSNKERGGELFF,TGTGCCAGCAGTTACTCGAATAAGGAGAGGGGCGGGGAGCTGTTTTTT
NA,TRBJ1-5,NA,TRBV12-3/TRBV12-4,CASSDGLSGGDQPQHF,TGTGCCAGCAGTGATGGGCTCTCTGGGGGTGATCAGCCCCAGCATTTT
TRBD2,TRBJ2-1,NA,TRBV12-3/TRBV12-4,CASRKREGGNEQFF,TGTGCCAGCAGAAAGCGGGAGGGAGGCAATGAGCAGTTCTTC
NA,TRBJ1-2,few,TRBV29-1,CSVGGPDDYGYTF,TGCAGCGTTGGGGGACCCGACGATTATGGCTACACCTTC
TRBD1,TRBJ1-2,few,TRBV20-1,CSARNRGQGGYTF,TGCAGTGCTAGAAACAGGGGGCAGGGTGGCTACACCTTC
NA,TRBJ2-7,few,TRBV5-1,CASSSRVDGEQYF,TGCGCCAGCAGCAGCCGGGTCGATGGCGAGCAGTACTTC
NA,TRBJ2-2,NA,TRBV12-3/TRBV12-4,CASKLTGELFF,TGTGCCAGCAAGCTAACCGGGGAGCTGTTTTTT
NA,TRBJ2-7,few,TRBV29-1,CSVVMFLDIYSYEQYF,TGCAGCGTTGTCATGTTTCTGGACATCTACTCCTACGAGCAGTACTTC
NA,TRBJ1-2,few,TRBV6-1,CATLTPGYTF,TGTGCCACCCTTACACCGGGCTACACCTTC
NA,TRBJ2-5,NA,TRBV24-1,CATSEGYQETQYF,TGTGCCACCAGTGAGGGGTACCAAGAGACCCAGTACTTC
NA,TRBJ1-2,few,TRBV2,CASRWSGTYGYTF,TGTGCCAGCAGGTGGTCAGGGACCTATGGCTACACCTTC
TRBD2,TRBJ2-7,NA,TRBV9,CASSVGLASYEQYF,TGTGCCAGCAGCGTAGGACTAGCGAGCTACGAGCAGTACTTC
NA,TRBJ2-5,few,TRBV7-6,CASSSFRERGVETQYF,TGTGCCAGCAGCTCCTTCCGGGAGCGTGGAGTAGAGACCCAGTACTTC
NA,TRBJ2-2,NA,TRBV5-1,CASSSRGGTGELFF,TGCGCCAGCAGCTCGCGAGGGGGCACCGGGGAGCTGTTTTTT
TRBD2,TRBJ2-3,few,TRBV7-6,CASSPGGAWVTQYF,TGTGCCAGCAGCCCCGGGGGGGCGTGGGTTACGCAGTATTTT
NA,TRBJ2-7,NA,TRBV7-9,CASSFDSSYEQYF,TGTGCCAGCAGCTTCGACAGCTCCTACGAGCAGTACTTC
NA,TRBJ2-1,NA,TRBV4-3,CASSQGLGGSYNEQFF,TGCGCCAGCAGCCAAGGTCTCGGGGGCTCCTACAATGAGCAGTTCTTC
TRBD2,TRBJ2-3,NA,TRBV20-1,CSVTSGRTPADTQYF,TGCAGTGTTACTAGCGGGAGGACCCCCGCAGATACGCAGTATTTT
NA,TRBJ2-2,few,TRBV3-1,CASSQAVPGELFF,TGTGCCAGCAGCCAAGCGGTCCCCGGGGAGCTGTTTTTT
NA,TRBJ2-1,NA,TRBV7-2,CASSTPRQGGNEQFF,TGTGCCAGCAGCACGCCGCGACAGGGAGGAAATGAGCAGTTCTTC
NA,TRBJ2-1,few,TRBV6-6,CASSYSRQSSYNEQFF,TGTGCCAGCAGTTACTCCCGACAGAGCTCCTACAATGAGCAGTTCTTC
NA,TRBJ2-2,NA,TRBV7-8,CASSPQVLGGELFF,TGTGCCAGCAGCCCCCAGGTATTGGGAGGGGAGCTGTTTTTT
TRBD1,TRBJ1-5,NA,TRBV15,CATSRDFPGTAVVQPQHF,TGTGCCACCAGCAGAGACTTCCCCGGGACAGCCGTTGTCCAGCCCCAGCATTTT
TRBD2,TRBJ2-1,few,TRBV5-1,CASSPGAGGRLYNEQFF,TGCGCCAGCAGCCCTGGAGCCGGCGGGAGACTCTACAATGAGCAGTTCTTC
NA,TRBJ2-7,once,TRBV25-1,CDSSDPGGRRYEQYF,TGTGACAGCAGTGACCCTGGGGGCAGAAGATACGAGCAGTACTTC
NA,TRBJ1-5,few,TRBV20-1,CSVGGKGNQPQHF,TGCAGTGTAGGGGGAAAGGGCAATCAGCCCCAGCATTTT
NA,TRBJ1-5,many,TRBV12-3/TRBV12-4,CASSFNRNQPQHF,TGTGCCAGCAGTTTTAACCGAAATCAGCCCCAGCATTTT
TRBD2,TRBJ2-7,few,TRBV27,CASSPSLGLATYEQYF,TGTGCCAGCAGTCCCAGCTTGGGACTAGCAACGTACGAGCAGTACTTC
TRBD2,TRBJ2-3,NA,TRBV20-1,CSAGEREGHTQYF,TGCAGTGCTGGGGAGCGGGAGGGCCATACGCAGTATTTT
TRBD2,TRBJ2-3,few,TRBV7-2,CASSFGGSFTDTQYF,TGTGCCAGCAGCTTTGGCGGGAGCTTCACAGATACGCAGTATTTT
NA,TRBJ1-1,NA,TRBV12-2,CASRLARRICRTEAFF,TGTGCAAGTCGCTTAGCCCGCAGAATATGTCGCACTGAAGCTTTCTTT
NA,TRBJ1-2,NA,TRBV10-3,CAISEVGQGYGYTF,TGTGCCATCAGTGAGGTGGGTCAGGGCTATGGCTACACCTTC
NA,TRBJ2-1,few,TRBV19,CASPANEQFF,TGTGCCAGTCCAGCGAATGAGCAGTTCTTC
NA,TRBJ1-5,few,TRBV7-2,CASSLAGRAQPQHF,TGTGCCAGCAGCTTAGCGGGGAGGGCCCAGCCCCAGCATTTT
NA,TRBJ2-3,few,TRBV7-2,CASSLLGSDTQYF,TGTGCCAGCAGCTTACTCGGGTCAGATACGCAGTATTTT
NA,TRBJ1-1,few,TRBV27,CASSLFQGTEAFF,TGTGCCAGCAGCTTATTCCAGGGGACTGAAGCTTTCTTT
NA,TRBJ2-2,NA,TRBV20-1,CSARTGTPRTGELFF,TGCAGTGCTAGGACCGGGACACCGAGGACCGGGGAGCTGTTTTTT
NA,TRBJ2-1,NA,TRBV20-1,CSARDLRTAEVSYNEQFF,TGCAGTGCTAGAGATCTGCGGACAGCCGAGGTCTCCTACAATGAGCAGTTCTTC
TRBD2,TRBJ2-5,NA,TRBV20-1,CSARVLAEYQETQYF,TGCAGTGCTAGAGTACTAGCGGAATATCAAGAGACCCAGTACTTC
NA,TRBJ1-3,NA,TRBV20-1,CSARDQLGNTIYF,TGCAGTGCTAGAGATCAACTGGGAAACACCATATATTTT
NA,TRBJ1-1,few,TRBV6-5,CASSWGETEAFF,TGTGCCAGCAGTTGGGGGGAGACTGAAGCTTTCTTT
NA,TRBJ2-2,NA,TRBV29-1,CSVVRGGTGELFF,TGCAGCGTTGTTCGGGGAGGCACCGGGGAGCTGTTTTTT